This T cell receptor beta chain is drawn from a study of blood T cell repertoires in COVID-19. Background on the study: Both acute and convalescent COVID-19 samples were obtained from the United States, Italy and Spain.

As handled by the study authors: Estimated nucleated cell counts came from reference gene primer amplification. Profiled with immunoSEQ multiplex PCR; TCRdb holds only in-frame clones, not every one. For V, J and clone size, that table is used; D and trimming come from the DNA. The sample consists of about 300,000 clones, around 88% of them appearing once. CDR1 is LGHNT, CDR2 FRNRAP, per germline. Trimming took 6 bases from V and 5 from J; bases not matched to a gene: 4. The CDR3 runs 14 residues. Material for sequencing was peripheral blood. This receptor was obtained from a woman in her forties or fifties with acute or convalescent COVID-19. The rearrangement uses TRBV12-5 and TRBJ2-2; 9 bases fit TRBD1. CDR3 coding DNA: TGTGCTAGTGGCCCGACAGGGGGGACCGGGGAGCTGTTTTTT. Protein: CASGPTGGTGELFF.